Following are 18 T cell receptor beta chains from one sample sequenced in a study of patients and donors after allogeneic stem cell transplantation. In TCRdb, the RT-PCR reads were re-called with MiXCR into one record per CDR3 protein. This sample has 400,000 to 500,000 distinct CDR3 sequences; roughly 16% occur once, and the top ten carry about 7%. Material for sequencing was blood, either unsorted or a sorted T cell fraction (not recorded which). The origin of the receptors is a human donor who was either an allogeneic HSCT recipient or a stem cell or donor lymphocyte infusion donor (not recorded which). It is not recorded whose cells these are; they may come from a transplant donor.

The chain carries TRBV4-2 and TRBJ2-1; D is uncertain. CDR3 length: 14 residues. V gave up 0 bases and J gave up 8 bases, with 11 bases separating them. Germline CDR1 and CDR2: LGHNA and YNFKEQ. The CDR3 nucleotides read TGTGCCAGCAGCCAAGAAGGGCCCAATCATGAGCAGTTCTTC. Translation gives CASSQEGPNHEQFF.

This clonotype was counted only a few times. The J gene is TRBJ2-7, the V gene TRBV5-1; D is possibly TRBD1 or TRBD2 (6 bases each). The CDR3 consists of 15 residues. Germline V gives CDR1 SGHRS, CDR2 YFSETQ. The ends were cut back, 4 bases at V and 1 base at J, with 15 bases in the middle. The CDR3 nucleotides are TGCGCCAGCAGCCACCTCCGGGGGCTTTCCTACGAGCAGTACTTC. It encodes CASSHLRGLSYEQYF.

This clonotype turned up a few times. The rearrangement uses TRBV28 and TRBJ1-1; TRBD1 might be the D (6 bases). CDR3 size: 13 residues. Germline CDR1 MDHEN, CDR2 SYDVKM. V lost 6 bases to trimming and J lost 3 bases, with 11 bases between them. The DNA for the CDR3 is TGTGCCAGCAGCACAGGGAGGGACACTGAAGCTTTCTTT. It yields the protein CASSTGRDTEAFF.

This clonotype was counted ten times or more. The chain joins TRBV12-3 or TRBV12-4 to TRBJ2-1; tentatively, D is TRBD1 (5 bases). V lost 3 bases and J lost 12, with 12 bases in between. This CDR3 comprises 12 residues. CDR3: CASSFWNQGQFF. For the CDR3, the DNA is TGTGCCAGCAGTTTCTGGAACCAGGGGCAGTTCTTC.

The CDR3 reads CASSQERQANQPQHF. The DNA for the CDR3 is TGTGCCAGCAGCCAGGAGCGACAGGCAAATCAGCCCCAGCATTTT. The gene calls are TRBV4-2 and TRBJ1-5, with D perhaps matching TRBD1 (6 bases). Trimming pared 3 bases from V and 4 bases from J, leaving 13 bases between. Germline CDR1 reads LGHNA; CDR2 reads YNFKEQ. This CDR3 contains 15 residues.

The CDR3 DNA sequence: TGTGCCAGCAGCCCCCAAGGTTGGGGGGAGCTGTTTTTT. Its protein product is CASSPQGWGELFF. The V call is TRBV6-1, the J call TRBJ2-2; D not certain. V lost 6 bases, J lost 8 bases, and 13 bases lay in between. Germline V gives CDR1 MNHNS, CDR2 SASEGT. This CDR3 comprises 13 residues.

This chain connects TRBV12-3 or TRBV12-4 to TRBJ1-5; tentatively, D is TRBD1 (5 bases). This CDR3 is built from 13 residues. V was cut by 1 base and J by 9 bases, with 10 bases left in between. Here the CDR3 reads CASSLGKGRPQHF. The DNA of the CDR3 is TGTGCCAGCAGTTTAGGAAAGGGGAGGCCCCAGCATTTT.

The chain uses TRBV5-1 and TRBJ2-2; 9 nucleotides match TRBD2. The germline V gene has CDR1 SGHRS and CDR2 YFSETQ. This CDR3 has 16 residues. The V and J ends lost 2 bases and 5 bases, in that order; junction bases with no gene match: 7. This chain's CDR3 is CASSLTSGRHTGELFF. DNA of the CDR3: TGCGCCAGCAGCTTAACCAGCGGGAGGCATACCGGGGAGCTGTTTTTT.

This sequence joins TRBV5-1 and TRBJ2-3, with D perhaps TRBD2 (5 bases). Germline-derived CDR1 and CDR2 are SGHRS and YFSETQ. V was pared by 6 bases and J by 0 bases, with 11 bases between. This CDR3 contains 14 residues. CDR3: CASTPLASTDTQYF. DNA for the CDR3: TGCGCCAGCACACCCCTAGCTAGCACAGATACGCAGTATTTT. The full variable domain, rest sourced from reference TRBV5-1 and TRBJ2-3, is KAGVTQTPRYLIKTRGQQVTLSCSPISGHRSVSWYQQTPGQGLQFLFEYFSETQRNKGNFPGRFSGRQFSNSRSEMNVSTLELGDSALYLCASTPLASTDTQYFGPGTRLTVL.

This CDR3 is CASSLRLTEAFF. CDR3 DNA: TGTGCCAGCAGCCTACGGTTGACTGAAGCTTTCTTT. The chain combines TRBV5-5 with TRBJ1-1; D remains unclear. The germline CDR1 and CDR2 sequences are SGHKS and YYEKEE (reference sequence). There are 12 residues in the CDR3. Trimming took 4 bases from V and 5 from J, leaving 9 bases between them.

This clonotype was counted only a few times. The V call is TRBV30, the J call TRBJ1-3, with D hard to call. Germline V lookup: CDR1 GTSNPN, CDR2 SVGIG (reference sequence). The V and J ends lost 3 bases and 0 bases respectively, with 9 bases between them. The CDR3 consists of 14 residues. CDR3 nucleotide sequence: TGTGCCTGGAGAGGGCCCTTCTCTGGAAACACCATATATTTT. Encoded protein: CAWRGPFSGNTIYF.

In its sample, this clonotype was seen a few times. The chain couples TRBV5-1 to TRBJ2-7; perhaps TRBD2 as D (5 bases). Trimming stripped 4 bases from V and 2 bases from J, with 16 bases between. The germline V gene has CDR1 SGHRS and CDR2 YFSETQ. CDR3 size: 15 residues. DNA of the CDR3: TGCGCCAGCAGCCACTACCGGGAAGGAGCCTACGAGCAGTACTTC. Amino acid sequence: CASSHYREGAYEQYF.

The sample holds a few counts of this clonotype. The gene calls are TRBV6-1 and TRBJ2-3, with TRBD1 matching over 12 bases. The CDR3 covers 18 residues. CDR1 is MNHNS, CDR2 SASEGT, per germline. Unmatched junction bases numbered 11, after V lost 5 bases and J lost 2 bases. The CDR3 protein is CASSNRGGGQGATDTQYF. The CDR3 DNA sequence: TGTGCCAGCAGTAACCGGGGAGGGGGACAGGGGGCCACAGATACGCAGTATTTT.

V and J are TRBV12-3 or TRBV12-4 and TRBJ2-7, with a tentative D call TRBD1 (5 bases). This CDR3 is 15 amino acids long. V was pared by 6 bases and J by 3 bases, with 18 bases between. CDR3 amino acids: CASSPGPANDYEQYF. The CDR3 coding sequence is TGTGCCAGCAGCCCAGGGCCCGCTAATGACTACGAGCAGTACTTC.

This clonotype was observed at least ten times. This chain uses TRBV29-1 with TRBJ1-1; no clear D gene. V was cut by 5 bases and J by 0 bases, with 16 bases left in between. The CDR3 is 15 residues long. Germline lookup yields CDR1 SQVTM and CDR2 ANQGSEA. The CDR3 spells CSVSPLGSLNTEAFF. The DNA for the CDR3 is TGCAGCGTTTCCCCGTTAGGGTCCCTGAACACTGAAGCTTTCTTT.

This clonotype was observed a handful of times. This sequence joins TRBV20-1 and TRBJ2-6, with a weak D call TRBD1 (6 bases). The V end was cut by 1 base, the J end by 4 bases, with 14 bases between. Germline CDR1 reads DFQATT; CDR2 reads SNEGSKA (reference sequence). CDR3 length: 16 amino acids. CDR3 loop: CSARGIQGPGANVLTF. The DNA for the CDR3 is TGCAGTGCTAGAGGAATACAGGGACCCGGGGCCAACGTCCTGACTTTC.

This clonotype was counted only a few times. The rearrangement joins TRBV7-8 to TRBJ2-1; D tentatively fits TRBD1 or TRBD2 (5 bases each). There are 16 residues in the CDR3. CDR1 is SGHVS, CDR2 FQNEAQ, per germline. Trimming removed 3 bases from V and 2 bases from J, with 14 bases in between. CDR3 sequence (DNA): TGTGCCAGCAGCTTGAGGGGCAGGCGTACCTACAATGAGCAGTTCTTC. Translation: CASSLRGRRTYNEQFF.

This clonotype was seen only a few times. V is TRBV5-1 and J is TRBJ2-7, with TRBD2 matching 8 bases. The CDR3 totals 16 residues. Germline V gene data show CDR1 as SGHRS and CDR2 as YFSETQ. Trimming took 0 bases from V and 5 from J; bases not matched to a gene: 10. The CDR3 sequence: CASSLAGERGRHEQYF. The DNA of the CDR3 is TGCGCCAGCAGCTTGGCCGGGGAGCGGGGGAGGCACGAGCAGTACTTC.